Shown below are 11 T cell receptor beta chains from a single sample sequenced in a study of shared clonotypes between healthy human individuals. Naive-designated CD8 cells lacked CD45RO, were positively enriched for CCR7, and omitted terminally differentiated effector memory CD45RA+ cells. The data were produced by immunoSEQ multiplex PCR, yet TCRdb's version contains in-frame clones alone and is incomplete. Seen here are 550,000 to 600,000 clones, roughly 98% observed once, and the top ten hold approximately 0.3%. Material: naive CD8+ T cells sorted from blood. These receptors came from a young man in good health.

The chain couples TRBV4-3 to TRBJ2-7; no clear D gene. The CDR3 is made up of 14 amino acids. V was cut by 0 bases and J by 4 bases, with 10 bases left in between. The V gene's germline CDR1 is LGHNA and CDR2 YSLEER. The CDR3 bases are TGCGCCAGCAGCCAAGATTCGGCAGGATACGAGCAGTACTTC. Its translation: CASSQDSAGYEQYF.

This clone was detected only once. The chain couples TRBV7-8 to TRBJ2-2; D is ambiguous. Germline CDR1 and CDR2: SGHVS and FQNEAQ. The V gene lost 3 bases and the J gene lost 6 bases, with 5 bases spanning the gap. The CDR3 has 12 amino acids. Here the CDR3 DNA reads TGTGCCAGCAGCTTGGGGTCCGGGGAGCTGTTTTTT. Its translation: CASSLGSGELFF.

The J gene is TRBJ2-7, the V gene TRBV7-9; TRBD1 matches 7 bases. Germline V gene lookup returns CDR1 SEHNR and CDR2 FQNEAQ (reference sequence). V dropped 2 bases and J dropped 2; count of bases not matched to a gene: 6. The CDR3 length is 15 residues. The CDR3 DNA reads TGTGCCAGCAGCTTACAAGGGACAGCCGCCTACGAGCAGTACTTC. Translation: CASSLQGTAAYEQYF. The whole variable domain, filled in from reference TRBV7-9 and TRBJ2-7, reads DTGVSQNPRHKITKRGQNVTFRCDPISEHNRLYWYRQTLGQGPEFLTYFQNEAQLEKSRLLSDRFSAERPKGSFSTLEIQRTEQGDSAMYLCASSLQGTAAYEQYFGPGTRLTVT.

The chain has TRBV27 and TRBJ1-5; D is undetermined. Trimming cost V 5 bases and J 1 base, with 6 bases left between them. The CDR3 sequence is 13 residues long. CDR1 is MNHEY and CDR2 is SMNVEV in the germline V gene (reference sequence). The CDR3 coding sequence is TGTGCCAGCAGTCCCTGGAGCAATCAGCCCCAGCATTTT. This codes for CASSPWSNQPQHF.

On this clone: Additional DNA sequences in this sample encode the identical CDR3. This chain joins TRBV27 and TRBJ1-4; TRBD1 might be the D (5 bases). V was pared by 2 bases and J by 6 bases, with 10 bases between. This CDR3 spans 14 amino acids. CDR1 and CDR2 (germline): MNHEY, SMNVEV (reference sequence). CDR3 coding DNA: TGTGCCAGCAGTTTACTCGGGGGTGATGAAAAACTGTTTTTT. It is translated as CASSLLGGDEKLFF.

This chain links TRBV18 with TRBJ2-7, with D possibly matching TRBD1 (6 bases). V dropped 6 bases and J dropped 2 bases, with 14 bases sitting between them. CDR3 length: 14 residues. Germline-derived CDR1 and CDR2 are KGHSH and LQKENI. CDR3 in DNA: TGTGCCAGCTCCTCCGGGACAAACCCCTACGAGCAGTACTTC. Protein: CASSSGTNPYEQYF.

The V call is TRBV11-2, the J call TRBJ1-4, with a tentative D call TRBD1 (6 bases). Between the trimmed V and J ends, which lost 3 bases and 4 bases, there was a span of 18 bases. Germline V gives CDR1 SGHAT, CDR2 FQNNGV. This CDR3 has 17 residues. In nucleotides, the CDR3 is TGTGCCAGCAGCTTGGGAGTCGGACAGAGACATAATGAAAAACTGTTTTTT. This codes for CASSLGVGQRHNEKLFF.

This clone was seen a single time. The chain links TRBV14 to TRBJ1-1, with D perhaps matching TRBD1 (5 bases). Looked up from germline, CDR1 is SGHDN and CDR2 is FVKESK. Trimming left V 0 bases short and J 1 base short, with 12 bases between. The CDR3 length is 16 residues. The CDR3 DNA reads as TGTGCCAGCAGCCAAGAGAGGAACAGGAGGAACACTGAAGCTTTCTTT. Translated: CASSQERNRRNTEAFF.

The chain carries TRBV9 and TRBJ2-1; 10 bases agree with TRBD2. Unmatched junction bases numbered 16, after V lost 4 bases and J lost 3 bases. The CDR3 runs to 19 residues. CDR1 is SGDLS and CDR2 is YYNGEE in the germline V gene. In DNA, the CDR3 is TGTGCCAGCAGCCCATCGCGGCTAGCGGGAGTTAAATTCTACAATGAGCAGTTCTTC. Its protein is CASSPSRLAGVKFYNEQFF.

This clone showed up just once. The CDR3 DNA reads as TGTGCCAGTAGTTTTTCTCCCGTCGGGACAGGGGGCGCCTACAATGAGCAGTTCTTC. This gives the protein CASSFSPVGTGGAYNEQFF. V and J are TRBV19 and TRBJ2-1, with 12 nucleotides matching TRBD1. With V trimmed by 5 bases and J by 2 bases, 13 bases remained unmatched. The CDR3 covers 19 residues. Germline V gives CDR1 LNHDA, CDR2 SQIVND (reference sequence).

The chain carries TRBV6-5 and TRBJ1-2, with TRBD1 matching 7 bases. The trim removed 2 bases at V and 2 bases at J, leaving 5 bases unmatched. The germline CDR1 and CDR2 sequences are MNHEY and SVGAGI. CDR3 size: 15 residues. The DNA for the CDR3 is TGTGCCAGCAGTTACCTCCCGACAGGGAACTATGGCTACACCTTC. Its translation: CASSYLPTGNYGYTF.